The clone carrying this T cell receptor beta chain was counted only a few times. This sample stems from a study of T cells of healthy individuals. Germline V lookup: CDR1 SGHRS, CDR2 YFSETQ. Trimming cost V 4 bases and J 3 bases, with 10 bases left between them. The length of the CDR3 is 13 residues. TCRdb reprocessed the 5' RACE reads via MiXCR and lists one record per CDR3 protein. The sample includes 100,000 or so distinct CDR3 sequences, 17% of them seen just once. The chain employs TRBV5-1 and TRBJ2-5; D gene ambiguous. The clonotype comes from a human donor in good health. The CDR3 DNA sequence: TGCGCCAGCAGCCGATGGGCGGAAGAGACCCAGTACTTC. Encoded protein: CASSRWAEETQYF.